This T cell receptor beta chain originates from a study of blood T cell repertoires in COVID-19. Whole-study context: Acute-phase and convalescent COVID-19 samples originated in the United States, Italy and Spain.

Clones were read by immunoSEQ multiplex PCR, and TCRdb kept only the in-frame ones, dropping some. This sample carries some 350,000 clones, about 87% of them seen once, and the ten largest clones take around 3%. V trimming: 1 base; J trimming: 7 bases; junction bases outside the gene matches: 7. This CDR3 is 14 amino acids long. Germline assignment: CDR1 SGHRS and CDR2 YFSETQ. The genes are TRBV5-1 and TRBJ2-7, with 8 bases that match TRBD2. The receptor was isolated from a human donor in a cohort sampled during active COVID-19. The sequenced material came from peripheral blood. The CDR3 reads CASSLQDPGGEQYF. CDR3 DNA: TGCGCCAGCAGCTTGCAAGACCCGGGAGGGGAGCAGTACTTC.